The subject of this entry is one TCR beta chain. This clonotype was detected a few times. The clone's antigen remains unknown. No base quality information exists; no much larger clone differs at one position. Stable Graves' hyperthyroidism was defined as the absence of progression to ophthalmopathy over 18 months of follow-up. Hyperthyroidism patients were aged 18 to 65 years and newly diagnosed, with disease duration of less than 2 months. Any patient with an uncontrolled infection, another autoimmune disease, pregnancy or lactation was excluded. Diagnoses relied on clinical symptoms, serum thyroxine and TRAb, thyroid ultrasound and orbital computed tomography. PBMCs were isolated from roughly 10 ml of fresh peripheral blood by Ficoll-Paque density gradient centrifugation. Total RNA was extracted with Trizol reagent, and quality was checked on an Agilent 2100 Bioanalyzer. The TCR beta CDR3 regions were amplified from RNA transcripts. A first-round RT-PCR of the TCR CDR3 used the HTBI primer set with the Qiagen OneStep RT-PCR kit. A second multiplex PCR round built the libraries, followed by size selection and purification. Paired-end sequencing of the libraries was performed with 100 bp reads on an Illumina HiSeq2000. On the authors' methods: SOAPnuke was used to process the raw data, removing reads that contained adapters or uncalled bases, had a mean Phred below 15, or lacked an exact match to the constant primer or identifier. High-quality paired reads were merged with COPE v1.2.5, and unique nucleotide sequences were defined as clonotypes. MiTCR v1.1 was used to align clonotypes to the IMGT TRBV, TRBD and TRBJ reference segments. The analysis was restricted to V-J combinations with a frequency above 0.0001, which together covered about 99% of the repertoires. The TCS score was defined as the ratio of F50 (clonal expansion) to E x V (chaos), calculated using BLOSUM62-based TCRdist between CDR3 peptides within each V-J. Welch's t-statistics and random forest reduced 500 to 550 V-J features to under 15, which were used in a naive Bayes classifier (R e1071). The raw public data were reprocessed by TCRdb itself: fastp quality trimming at Q25, MiXCR clonotype calling, in-frame beta chains only. CDR3 protein duplicates are merged, each entry listing the most common genes and DNA. These V and J calls are TCRdb output, not the study's own analysis. The sample data list around 520,000 distinct CDR3 sequences, and approximately 14% of these were observed just once. About 14% of the sample goes to the ten largest clones.

This sample stems from a study of T cells in Graves' hyperthyroidism and ophthalmopathy (dated 2019 in TCRdb). Context from the whole study: Peripheral blood samples were taken at the time of initial diagnosis, prior to any treatment. To identify distinguishing TCR V-J signatures, a discovery cohort of about 100 patients was used, comprising 43 with Graves' ophthalmopathy and some 60 with stable Graves' hyperthyroidism. Whether ophthalmopathy could be predicted prospectively was tested in an independent validation cohort made up of about 20 hyperthyroidism patients plus 17 patients who later progressed to ophthalmopathy. The approximately 100 discovery patients were divided at random into training and test sets in a 7:3 ratio. In about 6 Graves' hyperthyroidism patients, the study also compared T-cell repertoires from thyroid tissue with T-cell repertoires from blood. Following sampling, methimazole starting at 30 mg daily was given to hyperthyroidism patients, and high-dose intravenous methylprednisolone was given to ophthalmopathy patients. TCR Vbeta CDR3 sequencing of 135 peripheral blood samples (approximately 44 ophthalmopathy, under 80 hyperthyroidism and roughly 17 progressor patients) is reported in the paper. The full study reports these points: In cross-validation, a model built on a 13 V-J signature told ophthalmopathy apart from stable hyperthyroidism with approximately 90% sensitivity and roughly 81% specificity, and in testing the same model reached 80%/75%. Blood samples also contained most of the expanded thyroid clonotypes (frequency above 0.001), which suggests that blood repertoires may reflect thyroid immune responses. In validation, the model predicted progression to ophthalmopathy with roughly 70% sensitivity and roughly 72% specificity, a median of about 6.7 months before onset. No statistical method was used to fix the sample size in advance, and group allocation was not hidden from the investigators.

Cut back by 6 bases and 4 bases, the V and J ends lie 13 bases apart. CDR1 and CDR2 are read off the germline V gene (reference sequence) as DFQATT and SNEGSKA. The CDR3 contains 13 residues, cysteine and phenylalanine counted. CDR3 DNA is the only sequence kept; it has 39 bases, read in frame from the first base. Material for sequencing was blood. This clonotype was obtained from a woman between 35 and 50 years old with Graves' hyperthyroidism. The sequence joins TRBV20-1 to TRBJ1-5; TRBD1 is a weak D gene call, 6 bases matching. The sequenced DNA is TGCAGTGCCCCGCCGGGGGCGAATCAGCCCCAGCATTTT. It specifies CSAPPGANQPQHF.